Given below is one T cell receptor beta chain in context. Its matching antigen is unknown. Method: immunoSEQ multiplex PCR; TCRdb's copy keeps in-frame clones and lacks some. The sample yields 35,000 to 50,000 clones, more than 70% seen once. These data come from a study of OX40 agonist ivuxolimab in advanced cancers. Whole-study results and caveats: The average count of expanded clones was higher among CD8+ T cells than among CD4+.

This CDR3 comprises 16 residues. Looked up from germline, CDR1 is MNHNY and CDR2 is SVGAGI (reference sequence). V was pared by 2 bases and J by 4 bases, with 7 bases of the junction left unmatched. The input for sequencing was CD4+ or CD8+ T cells sorted from blood, taken in a trial of the OX40 agonist ivuxolimab. This TCR derives from an adult with an advanced solid tumor such as melanoma, head and neck, liver or kidney cancer. The chain joins TRBV6-6 to TRBJ2-3, with 9 bases matching TRBD1. This CDR3 reads CASSYRTGDAADTQYF. The CDR3 nucleotides read TGTGCCAGCAGTTACCGGACAGGGGATGCGGCAGATACGCAGTATTTT.